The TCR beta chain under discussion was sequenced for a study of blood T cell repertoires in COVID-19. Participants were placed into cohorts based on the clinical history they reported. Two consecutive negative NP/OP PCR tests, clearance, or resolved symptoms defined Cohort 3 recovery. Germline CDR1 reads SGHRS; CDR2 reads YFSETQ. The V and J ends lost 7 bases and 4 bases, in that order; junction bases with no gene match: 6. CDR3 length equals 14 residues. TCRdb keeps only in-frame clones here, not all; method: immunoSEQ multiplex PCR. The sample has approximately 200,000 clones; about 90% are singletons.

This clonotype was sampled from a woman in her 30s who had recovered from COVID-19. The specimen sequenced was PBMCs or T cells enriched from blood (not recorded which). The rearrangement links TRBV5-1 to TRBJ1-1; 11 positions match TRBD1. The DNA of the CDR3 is TGCGCCAGCCGTCCCGGGACAGGGGGCACTGAAGCTTTCTTT. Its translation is CASRPGTGGTEAFF.